Below are 4 T cell receptor beta chains sequenced from a single sample in a study of shared clonotypes between healthy human individuals. Sequencing was performed with immunoSEQ multiplex PCR; in TCRdb, only in-frame clones are kept and a portion is missing. The data show 2.3 million or so clones, 85% to 95% seen once. The specimen was naive CD4+ T cells from PBMCs. Subset noted: CD45RA+ positively selected. The receptors derive from a young man in good health. Some clones in this sample may be carry-over from other donors' samples.

This clone was detected only a few times. CDR3 loop: CASRLVLRADTEAFF. In DNA, the CDR3 is TGTGCAAGTCGCTTAGTATTGAGGGCAGACACTGAAGCTTTCTTT. The chain uses TRBV12-2 and TRBJ1-1. TRBV12-2 is tagged as a pseudogene. The CDR3 has 15 amino acids.

The chain links TRBV6-1 to TRBJ1-5, with 7 bases fitting TRBD1. This CDR3 is 15 amino acids long. Germline CDR1 reads MNHNS; CDR2 reads SASEGT. V was pared by 5 bases and J by 10 bases, with 14 bases of the junction left unmatched. The CDR3 loop reads CASSPRGTGAPPQHF. CDR3 nucleotide sequence: TGTGCCAGCAGTCCGAGGGGAACAGGGGCCCCTCCCCAGCATTTT.

This clone came up once. The chain couples TRBV6-1 to TRBJ2-1; TRBD2 is a possible D gene (6 bases). CDR1 is MNHNS, CDR2 SASEGT, per germline. This CDR3 has 13 residues. Trimming stripped 8 bases from V and 6 bases from J, with 14 bases between. This CDR3 is CASQTRALNEQFF. CDR3 sequence (DNA): TGTGCCAGCCAGACTAGAGCCCTCAATGAGCAGTTCTTC.

Regarding this clone: Different DNA sequences within this sample yield the same CDR3. The chain has TRBV9 and TRBJ1-4; D remains ambiguous. CDR1 and CDR2 from the germline V gene are SGDLS and YYNGEE. The germline V and J ends were trimmed by 2 bases and 0 bases, with 5 bases remaining between them. This CDR3 has 14 amino acids. CDR3 in DNA: TGTGCCAGCAGCGTTCTTGCAACTAATGAAAAACTGTTTTTT. This sequence encodes CASSVLATNEKLFF.